The source of this T cell receptor beta chain is a study of cytomegalovirus exposure and HLA in healthy donors. PCR involved 60 Vbeta and 13 Jbeta primers. Sequencing was performed with immunoSEQ multiplex PCR; in TCRdb, only in-frame clones are kept and a portion is missing. The repertoire holds 150,000 to 200,000 clones, with about 88% as singletons. V lost 3 bases and J lost 7, with 7 bases in between. In germline, CDR1 is SGHNT, CDR2 YENEEA. The CDR3 covers 12 residues. Study outcomes and limitations: TCR beta sequences reportedly predicted the HLA-A and HLA-B alleles of most subjects accurately. Some public TCRs appeared in many individuals, while most sequences were rare.

Points on this clone: Its target is not known.

The gene calls are TRBV11-3 and TRBJ2-1, with a weak D call TRBD2 (6 bases). Sequenced material: PBMCs. The receptor was isolated from a woman aged 18-29 years in good health and CMV-seronegative. CDR3 region: CASSFGGNEQFF. The DNA for the CDR3 is TGTGCCAGCAGCTTTGGGGGGAATGAGCAGTTCTTC. The full variable domain, completed using reference TRBV11-3 and TRBJ2-1, is EAGVVQSPRYKIIEKKQPVAFWCNPISGHNTLYWYLQNLGQGPELLIRYENEEAVDDSQLPKDRFSAERLKGVDSTLKIQPAELGDSAVYLCASSFGGNEQFFGPGTRLTVL.